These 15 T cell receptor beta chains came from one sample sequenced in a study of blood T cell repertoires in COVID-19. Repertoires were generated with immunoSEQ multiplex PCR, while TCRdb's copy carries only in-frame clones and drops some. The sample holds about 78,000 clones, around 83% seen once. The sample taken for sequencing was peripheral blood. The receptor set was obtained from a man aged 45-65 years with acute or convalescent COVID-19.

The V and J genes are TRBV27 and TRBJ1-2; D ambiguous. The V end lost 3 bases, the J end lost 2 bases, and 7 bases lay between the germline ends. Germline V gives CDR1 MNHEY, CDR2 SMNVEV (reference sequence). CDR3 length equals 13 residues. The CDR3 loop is CASSFLANYGYTF. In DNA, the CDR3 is TGTGCCAGCAGTTTCTTGGCAAACTATGGCTACACCTTC.

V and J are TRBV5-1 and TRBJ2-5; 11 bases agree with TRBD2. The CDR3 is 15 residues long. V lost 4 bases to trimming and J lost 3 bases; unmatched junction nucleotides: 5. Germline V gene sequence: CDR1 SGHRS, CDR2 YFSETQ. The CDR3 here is CASSPQTSGKETQYF. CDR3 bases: TGCGCCAGCAGCCCGCAGACTAGCGGGAAAGAGACCCAGTACTTC. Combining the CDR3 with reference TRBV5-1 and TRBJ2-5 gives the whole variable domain KAGVTQTPRYLIKTRGQQVTLSCSPISGHRSVSWYQQTPGQGLQFLFEYFSETQRNKGNFPGRFSGRQFSNSRSEMNVSTLELGDSALYLCASSPQTSGKETQYFGPGTRLLVL.

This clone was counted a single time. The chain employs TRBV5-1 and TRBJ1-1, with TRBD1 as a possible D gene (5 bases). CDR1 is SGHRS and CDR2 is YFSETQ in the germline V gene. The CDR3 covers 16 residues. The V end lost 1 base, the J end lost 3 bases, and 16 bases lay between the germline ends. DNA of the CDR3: TGCGCCAGCAGCTTGACCCCCAGGGAGGCGGACACTGAAGCTTTCTTT. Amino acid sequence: CASSLTPREADTEAFF.

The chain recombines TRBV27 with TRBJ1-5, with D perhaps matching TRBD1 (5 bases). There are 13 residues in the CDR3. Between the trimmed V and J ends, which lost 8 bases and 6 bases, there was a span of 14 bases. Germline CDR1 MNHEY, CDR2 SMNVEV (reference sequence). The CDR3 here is CASQGQMGQPQHF. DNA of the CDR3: TGTGCCAGCCAGGGCCAAATGGGTCAGCCCCAGCATTTT.

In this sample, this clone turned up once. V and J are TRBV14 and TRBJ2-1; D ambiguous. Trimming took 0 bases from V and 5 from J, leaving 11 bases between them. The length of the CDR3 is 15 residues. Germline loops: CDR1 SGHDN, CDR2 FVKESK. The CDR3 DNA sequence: TGTGCCAGCAGCCAAGATATCAGTCACAACAATGAGCAGTTCTTC. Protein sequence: CASSQDISHNNEQFF.

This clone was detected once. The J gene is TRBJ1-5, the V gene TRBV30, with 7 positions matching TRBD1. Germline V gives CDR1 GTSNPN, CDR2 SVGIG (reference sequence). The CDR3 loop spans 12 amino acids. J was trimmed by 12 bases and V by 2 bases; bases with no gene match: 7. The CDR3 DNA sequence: TGTGCCTGGAGTAGACAGGGCGATAGCCAGCATTTT. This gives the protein CAWSRQGDSQHF.

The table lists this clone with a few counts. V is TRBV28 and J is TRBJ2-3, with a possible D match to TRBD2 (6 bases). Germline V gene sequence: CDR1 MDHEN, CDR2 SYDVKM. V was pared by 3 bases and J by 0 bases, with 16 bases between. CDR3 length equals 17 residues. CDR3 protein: CASSFPGTHRSTDTQYF. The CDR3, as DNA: TGTGCCAGCAGTTTCCCCGGGACTCACCGTAGCACAGATACGCAGTATTTT.

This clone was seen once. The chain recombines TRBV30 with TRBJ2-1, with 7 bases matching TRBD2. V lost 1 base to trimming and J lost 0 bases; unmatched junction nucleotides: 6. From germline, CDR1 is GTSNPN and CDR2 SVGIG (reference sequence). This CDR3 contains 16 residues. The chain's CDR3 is CAWSGPSGNSYNEQFF. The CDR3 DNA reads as TGTGCCTGGAGTGGGCCCAGCGGGAACTCCTACAATGAGCAGTTCTTC. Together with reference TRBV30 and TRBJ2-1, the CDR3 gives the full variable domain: SQTIHQWPATLVQPVGSPLSLECTVEGTSNPNLYWYRQAAGRGLQLLFYSVGIGQISSEVPQNLSASRPQDRQFILSSKKLLLSDSGFYLCAWSGPSGNSYNEQFFGPGTRLTVL.

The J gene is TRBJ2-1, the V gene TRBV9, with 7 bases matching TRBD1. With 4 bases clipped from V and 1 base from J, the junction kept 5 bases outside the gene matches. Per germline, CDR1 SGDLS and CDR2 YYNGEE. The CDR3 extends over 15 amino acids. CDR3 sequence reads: CASSTTGNSYNEQFF. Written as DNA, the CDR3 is TGTGCCAGCAGCACGACAGGGAATTCCTACAATGAGCAGTTCTTC.

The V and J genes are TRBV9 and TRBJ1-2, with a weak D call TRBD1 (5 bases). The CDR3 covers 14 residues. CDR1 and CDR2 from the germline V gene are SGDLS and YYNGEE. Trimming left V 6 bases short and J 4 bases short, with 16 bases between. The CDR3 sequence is CASTKRGSPYGYTF. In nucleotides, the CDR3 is TGTGCCAGCACCAAAAGGGGCAGCCCCTATGGCTACACCTTC. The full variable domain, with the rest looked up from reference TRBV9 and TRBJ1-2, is DSGVTQTPKHLITATGQRVTLRCSPRSGDLSVYWYQQSLDQGLQFLIQYYNGEERAKGNILERFSAQQFPDLHSELNLSSLELGDSALYFCASTKRGSPYGYTFGSGTRLTVV.

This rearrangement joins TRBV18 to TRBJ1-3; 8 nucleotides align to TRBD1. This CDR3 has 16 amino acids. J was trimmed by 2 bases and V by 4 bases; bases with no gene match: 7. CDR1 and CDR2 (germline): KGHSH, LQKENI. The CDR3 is CASSRYLDRAGNTIYF. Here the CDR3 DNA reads TGTGCCAGCTCACGTTACCTGGACAGGGCTGGAAACACCATATATTTT.

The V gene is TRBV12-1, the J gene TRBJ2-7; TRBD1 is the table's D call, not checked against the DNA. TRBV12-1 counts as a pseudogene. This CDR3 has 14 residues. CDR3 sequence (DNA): TGTGCCAGCAGCTGGTCGGACAGGACCTACGAGCAGTACTTC. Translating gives CASSWSDRTYEQYF.

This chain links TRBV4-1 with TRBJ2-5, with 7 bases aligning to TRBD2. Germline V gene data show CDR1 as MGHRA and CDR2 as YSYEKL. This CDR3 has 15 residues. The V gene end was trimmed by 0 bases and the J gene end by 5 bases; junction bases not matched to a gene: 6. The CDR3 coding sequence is TGCGCCAGCAGCCAAGAAGGGAGGGGTTGGGAGACCCAGTACTTC. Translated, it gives CASSQEGRGWETQYF.

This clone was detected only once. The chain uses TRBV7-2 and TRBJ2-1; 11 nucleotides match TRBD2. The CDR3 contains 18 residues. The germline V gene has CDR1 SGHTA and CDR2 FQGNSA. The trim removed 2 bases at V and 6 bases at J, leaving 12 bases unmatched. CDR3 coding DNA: TGTGCCAGCAGCTTATTGATAATAGCGGGGGGGCATGGCAATGAGCAGTTCTTC. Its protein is CASSLLIIAGGHGNEQFF. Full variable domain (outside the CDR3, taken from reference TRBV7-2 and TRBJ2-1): GAGVSQSPSNKVTEKGKDVELRCDPISGHTALYWYRQSLGQGLEFLIYFQGNSAPDKSGLPSDRFSAERTGGSVSTLTIQRTQQEDSAVYLCASSLLIIAGGHGNEQFFGPGTRLTVL.

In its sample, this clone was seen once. In nucleotides, the CDR3 is TGTGCCAGCAGCGTAAGGACAGCAAACACCGGGGAGCTGTTTTTT. Its translation: CASSVRTANTGELFF. J is TRBJ2-2 and V is TRBV9, with D perhaps matching TRBD1 (6 bases). Trimming took 1 base from V and 2 from J, leaving 9 bases between them. CDR3 length: 15 amino acids. CDR1 is SGDLS and CDR2 is YYNGEE in the germline V gene.